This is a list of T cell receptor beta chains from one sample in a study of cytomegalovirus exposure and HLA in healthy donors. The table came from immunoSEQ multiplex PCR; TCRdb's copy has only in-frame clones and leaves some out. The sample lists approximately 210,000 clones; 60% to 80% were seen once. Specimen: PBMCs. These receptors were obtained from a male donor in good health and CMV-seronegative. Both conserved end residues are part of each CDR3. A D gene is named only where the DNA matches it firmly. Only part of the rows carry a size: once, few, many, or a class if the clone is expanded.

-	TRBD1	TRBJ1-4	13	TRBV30	TGTGCTCTACTAGGGGGCGGCGGTGAAAAACTGTTTTTT	CALLGGGGEKLFF
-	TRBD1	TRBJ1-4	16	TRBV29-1	TGCAGCGTAGCGGGACAGGGGATTGAGACTAATGAAAAACTGTTTTTT	CSVAGQGIETNEKLFF
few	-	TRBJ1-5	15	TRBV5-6	TGTGCCAGCAGCTTGAGGCCAGGCAAGAACCAGCCCCAGCATTTT	CASSLRPGKNQPQHF
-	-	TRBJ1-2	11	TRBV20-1	TGCAGTGCTAGTGGTAGCTATGGCTACACCTTC	CSASGSYGYTF
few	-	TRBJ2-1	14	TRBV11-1	TGTGCCAGCAGCTTATACAGGAATCACAATGAGCAGTTCTTC	CASSLYRNHNEQFF
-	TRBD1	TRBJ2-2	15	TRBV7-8	TGTGCCAGCAGCTTCCGGACAGGGAACACCGGGGAGCTGTTTTTT	CASSFRTGNTGELFF
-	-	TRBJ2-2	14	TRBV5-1	TGCGCCAGCAGCTTGACTGCTAGCGCTGGGGAGCTGTTTTTT	CASSLTASAGELFF
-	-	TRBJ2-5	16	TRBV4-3	TGCGCCAGCAGCCAAGATCTGGGGGGACCAAAGGTTGTTCAGTACTTC	CASSQDLGGPKVVQYF
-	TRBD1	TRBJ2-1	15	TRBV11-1	TGTGCCAGCAGCTGGGGACAGGGATACTACAATGAGCAGTTCTTC	CASSWGQGYYNEQFF
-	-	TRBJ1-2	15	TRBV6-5	TGTGCCAGCAGTTACGGGGGGGCTCTACGTCATGGCTACACCTTC	CASSYGGALRHGYTF
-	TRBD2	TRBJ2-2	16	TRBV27	TGTGCCAGCAGTTTAACCCAGCGGGGGGGCCCCGGGGAGCTGTTTTTT	CASSLTQRGGPGELFF
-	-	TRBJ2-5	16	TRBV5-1	TGCGCCAGCAGCTTGGCCTCAAGGGGCCAGCAAGAGACCCAGTACTTC	CASSLASRGQQETQYF
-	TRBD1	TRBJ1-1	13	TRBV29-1	TGCAGCGTGGGGGGACAGGGTACCACTGAAGCTTTCTTT	CSVGGQGTTEAFF
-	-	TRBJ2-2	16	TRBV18	TGTGCCAGCTCACCTCAGGGCAGGGCCAACACCGGGGAGCTGTTTTTT	CASSPQGRANTGELFF
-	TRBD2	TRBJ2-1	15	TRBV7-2	TGTGCCAGCAGCATAAGCGGGAGCTCCTACAATGAGCAGTTCTTC	CASSISGSSYNEQFF
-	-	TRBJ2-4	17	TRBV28	TGTGCCAGCAGTTTATGGGAGGTAGGAGGGGCCAAAAACATTCAGTACTTC	CASSLWEVGGAKNIQYF
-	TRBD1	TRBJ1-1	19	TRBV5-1	TGCGCCAGCAGCTTGGGGTGGACAGGCTACCCGGTTGGGAACACTGAAGCTTTCTTT	CASSLGWTGYPVGNTEAFF
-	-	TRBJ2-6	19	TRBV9	TGTGCCAGCAGCGTAGATACAGGCCTGACACGCTCTGGGGCCAACGTCCTGACTTTC	CASSVDTGLTRSGANVLTF
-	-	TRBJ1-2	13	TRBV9	TGTGCCAGCAGCGTAGAGGGGCACTATGGCTACACCTTC	CASSVEGHYGYTF
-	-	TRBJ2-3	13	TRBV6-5	TGTGCCAGCAGTTACACTCACACAGATACGCAGTATTTT	CASSYTHTDTQYF
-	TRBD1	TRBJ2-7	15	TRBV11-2	TGTGCCAGCAGCGCCCCGGGACAGGGACCCTACGAGCAGTACTTC	CASSAPGQGPYEQYF
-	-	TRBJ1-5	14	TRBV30	TGTGCCTGGAGTAGAACAGCGGGGCATCAGCCCCAGCATTTT	CAWSRTAGHQPQHF
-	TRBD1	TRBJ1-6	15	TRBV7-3	TGTGCCAGCAGCTTAACGGGGACAGCGGTATCACCCCTCCACTTT	CASSLTGTAVSPLHF
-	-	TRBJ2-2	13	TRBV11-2	TGTGCCAGCAGCTTTATTACAGACGGGGAGCTGTTTTTT	CASSFITDGELFF
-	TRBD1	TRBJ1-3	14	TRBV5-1	TGCGCCAGCAGCTTAAGGACAGGAGAGAACACCATATATTTT	CASSLRTGENTIYF
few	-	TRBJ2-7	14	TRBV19	TGTGCCAGTAGTCGTCCAGGGACAACCTACGAGCAGTACTTC	CASSRPGTTYEQYF
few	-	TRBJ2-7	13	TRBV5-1	TGCGCCACTAGCCCCACAGGGCGCTACGAGCAGTACTTC	CATSPTGRYEQYF
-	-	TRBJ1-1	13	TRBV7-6	TGTGCCAGCAGTCCGGGGGGGAACACTGAAGCTTTCTTT	CASSPGGNTEAFF
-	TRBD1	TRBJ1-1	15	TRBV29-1	TGCAGCGTTGAGGGCAGGGGGTTGGCGAACACTGAAGCTTTCTTT	CSVEGRGLANTEAFF
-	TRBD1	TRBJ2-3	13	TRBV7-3	TGTGCCAGCAGCACCTTGACAGGGGGCACGCAGTATTTT	CASSTLTGGTQYF
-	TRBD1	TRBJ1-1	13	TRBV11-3	TGTGCCAGCAGCCGCCCGGGGACAGTTGAAGCTTTCTTT	CASSRPGTVEAFF
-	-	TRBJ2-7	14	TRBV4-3	TGCGCCAGCAGCGCTCGGACAGCAGACGGAGAGCAGTACTTC	CASSARTADGEQYF
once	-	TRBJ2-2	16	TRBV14	TGTGCCAGCAGCCGGAGTTTCGGACAGTTCGGCGGGGAGCTGTTTTTT	CASSRSFGQFGGELFF
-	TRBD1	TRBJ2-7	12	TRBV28	TGTGCCAGCAGTCAACAGGGGCACGAGCAGTACTTC	CASSQQGHEQYF
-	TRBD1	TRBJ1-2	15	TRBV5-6	TGTGCCAGCAGCGCAGGGACAGGGTACGACTATGGCTACACCTTC	CASSAGTGYDYGYTF
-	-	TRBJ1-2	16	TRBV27	TGTGCCAGCAGGGGTGCTGACAGGAGATCTAACTATGGCTACACCTTC	CASRGADRRSNYGYTF
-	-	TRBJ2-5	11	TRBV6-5	TGTGCCAGCAACGGAGGCGAGACCCAGTACTTC	CASNGGETQYF
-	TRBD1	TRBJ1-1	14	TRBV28	TGTGCCAGCAGTACGGACAGGGAAGGCACTGAAGCTTTCTTT	CASSTDREGTEAFF
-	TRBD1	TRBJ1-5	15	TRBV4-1	TGCGCCAGCAGCGAAACAGGGGACCCGTTTCAGCCCCAGCATTTT	CASSETGDPFQPQHF
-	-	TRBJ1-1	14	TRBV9	TGTGCCAGCAGCCGGACGGACATGAACACTGAAGCTTTCTTT	CASSRTDMNTEAFF